This T cell receptor (beta chain) is drawn from a study of cytomegalovirus exposure and HLA in healthy donors. Regarding the study as a whole: A later analysis reportedly identified an Asian-associated ancestry cluster as carrying fewer N-insertions than the approximately 730-donor mean. Reportedly, diagnosis of cytomegalovirus status by the classifier showed high specificity and sensitivity.

PCR involved 60 Vbeta and 13 Jbeta primers. Assay: immunoSEQ multiplex PCR; the TCRdb copy retains only in-frame clones and omits some. The data contain about 140,000 clones, 73% of them seen just once; the ten biggest clones take up 1% to 1.5%. Of note for this clone: The antigen is undetermined.

The sequenced material came from PBMCs. The receptor was isolated from a middle-aged woman in good health and CMV-seronegative.

Here the CDR3 reads CASSLGTGAGGNQPQHF. The CDR3 nucleotides read TGTGCCAGCAGCTTAGGGACAGGGGCAGGCGGCAATCAGCCCCAGCATTTT. The chain carries TRBV11-2 and TRBJ1-5; 9 nucleotides agree with TRBD1. The germline CDR1 and CDR2 sequences are SGHAT and FQNNGV. CDR3 length: 17 residues. Trimming took 1 base from V and 2 from J; bases not matched to a gene: 6.